The rows below give T cell receptor beta chains drawn from one sample of a study of blood T cells in healthy people across ages. One entry per CDR3 protein, called by TCRdb with MiXCR from the 5' RACE reads. The sample lists 950,000 to 1,200,000 distinct CDR3 sequences, roughly two fifths seen once, with around 12% in the top ten. The sequenced material came from blood. Every receptor here comes from a man younger than 30 in good health. Each CDR3 is given with its conserved first and last residue.

CSALVDGENNEQYF	TRBV29-1	TRBJ2-5
CASSLAGQGGEKLFF	TRBV5-1	TRBJ1-4
CSVDRQGAVYGYTF	TRBV29-1	TRBJ1-2
CASSKPSTGALTTYEQYF	TRBV21-1	TRBJ2-7
CASSRGETYEQYF	TRBV3-1	TRBJ2-7
CASSARTGLFNQPQHF	TRBV7-2	TRBJ1-5
CASSDPSGGHADTQYF	TRBV28	TRBJ2-3
CAISPGTGFNEQYF	TRBV10-3	TRBJ2-5
CASSQISGGPQHF	TRBV4-2	TRBJ1-5
CSARDYNEQFF	TRBV20-1	TRBJ2-1
CAISEGGGDQPQHF	TRBV10-3	TRBJ1-5
CASSKRAGRNYGYTF	TRBV21-1	TRBJ1-2
CASSQTRGNSPLHF	TRBV4-2	TRBJ1-6
CSALGASGWNYNEQFF	TRBV20-1	TRBJ2-1
CASKAYWYF	TRBV10-1	TRBJ2-5
CASSEQTGRDEKLFF	TRBV6-1	TRBJ1-4
CARGLYSYNEQFF	TRBV12-5	TRBJ2-1
CASSQVMDGETQYF	TRBV14	TRBJ2-5
CASPRRTSTDTQYF	TRBV4-3	TRBJ2-3
CASSAGGQGLSYNEQFF	TRBV9	TRBJ2-1
CSAKGWDGRSPKNIQYF	TRBV20-1	-
CSAALAGEDTQYF	TRBV20-1	TRBJ2-3
CASSQVDRMNTEAFF	TRBV4-1	TRBJ1-1
CSVKQGSNQPQHF	TRBV29-1	TRBJ1-5
CASSDSGQGRGGYTF	TRBV6-4	TRBJ1-2
CASSQSQGLQETQYF	TRBV4-2	TRBJ2-5
CASSQDFRGYYNEQFF	TRBV4-2	TRBJ2-1
CASSLQGALADTQYF	TRBV7-8	TRBJ2-3
CASSLGDKDPMNTEAFF	TRBV5-1	TRBJ1-1
CASSYDSVYEQYF	TRBV28	-
CSSQGDSKFF	TRBV20-1	TRBJ2-1
CASSHGDFPYEQYF	TRBV7-2	TRBJ2-7